The rows below give T cell receptor beta chains drawn from one sample of a study of T cell clonotyping in hematopoietic cell transplantation. The protocol was immunoSEQ multiplex PCR, while the TCRdb copy is restricted to in-frame clones and leaves out a portion. The table has roughly 38,000 clones, 80% to 90% seen once. Specimen: peripheral blood mononuclear cells. The receptors were gathered from a woman between 40 and 55 years old in good health. Some clones in this sample may be carry-over from other donors' samples. Each CDR3 is given with its conserved first and last residue. Each record gives: V gene, J gene, D gene, CDR3 protein, CDR3 DNA. D genes are given only for firm matches.

>TRBV2|TRBJ2-7|.
CASRKNEQYF
TGTGCCAGCAGGAAAAACGAGCAGTACTTC
>TRBV5-1|TRBJ2-7|.
CASSPLGGRSYEQYF
TGCGCCAGCAGCCCTCTGGGCGGTCGCTCCTACGAGCAGTACTTC
>TRBV10-3|TRBJ1-5|.
CAISESWGGNQPQHF
TGTGCCATCAGTGAAAGCTGGGGGGGGAATCAGCCCCAGCATTTT
>TRBV11-2|TRBJ1-1|.
CASSLAREAFF
TGTGCCAGCAGCTTAGCTAGGGAAGCTTTCTTT
>TRBV28|TRBJ2-7|.
CASSLSGYEGSYEQYF
TGTGCCAGCAGTTTATCAGGTTACGAGGGCAGCTACGAGCAGTACTTC
>TRBV28|TRBJ1-2|.
CASSLRFNALGGYTF
TGTGCCAGCAGTTTGCGGTTCAATGCGCTCGGTGGCTACACCTTC
>TRBV4-2|TRBJ2-1|.
CASSQVGDPTTNEQFF
TGTGCCAGCAGCCAAGTCGGCGACCCAACGACGAATGAGCAGTTCTTC
>TRBV9|TRBJ2-1|TRBD2
CASSPGRASGEPNEQFF
TGTGCCAGCAGCCCCGGACGAGCTAGCGGAGAACCGAATGAGCAGTTCTTC
>TRBV28|TRBJ2-1|TRBD2
CASTPTSGYNEQFF
TGTGCCAGCACTCCGACTAGCGGATACAATGAGCAGTTCTTC
>TRBV9|TRBJ2-7|.
CASSPGDRTYEQYF
TGTGCCAGCAGTCCGGGAGACAGGACCTACGAGCAGTACTTC
>TRBV5-1|TRBJ2-5|.
CASSLAVASQETQYF
TGCGCCAGCAGCTTGGCCGTGGCTTCCCAAGAGACCCAGTACTTC